The clone carrying this TCR beta chain appeared a single time. What it binds is not known. The donors were part of the validation cohort of 100 to 150 subjects. That cohort was separate from the first cohort, which comprised 500 to 850 subjects. Only in-frame clones appear in the TCRdb table, and some are missing; sequencing was by immunoSEQ multiplex PCR. The profile shows fewer than 400,000 clones, roughly 90% of them singletons. CDR3 length equals 16 residues. Deletions cut 1 base from V and 0 bases from J, with 11 bases between. From germline, CDR1 is SGHRS and CDR2 YFSETQ. This sample is drawn from a study of cytomegalovirus exposure and HLA in healthy donors. Study information: A subsequent analysis stated that the roughly 130 validation repertoires were run on the same platform as the approximately 700 first-cohort repertoires. Study observations and caveats: Some public TCRs appeared in many individuals, while most sequences were rare. Investigators reported around 150 TCR beta chains as tied to cytomegalovirus.

This chain joins TRBV5-1 and TRBJ2-1, with a tentative D call TRBD2 (6 bases). Specimen: PBMCs. The source of this sequence is a woman between 18 and 30 years old in good health and CMV-seronegative. The CDR3 DNA is TGCGCCAGCAGCTTGCTGGCTAGCGTCTCCTACAATGAGCAGTTCTTC. Its protein product is CASSLLASVSYNEQFF.